These 5 T cell receptor beta chains came from one sample sequenced in a study of spatial heterogeneity in lung cancer. General study findings and limits: Expanded intratumoral alpha and beta TCR counts tracked tumor mutation counts.

Time point indicated: sample taken at primary tumor resection. Their target antigens are unknown. Using its own MiXCR run on the 5' RACE reads, TCRdb lists one record per CDR3 protein. The top ten hold about 18% of the sample, which has about 14,000 distinct CDR3 sequences, approximately 4.5% seen once. The source was lung tumor tissue, collected at surgery. All receptors come from a female donor with early-stage non-small cell lung cancer.

Worth noting for this clonotype: Being off target in a library aimed at alpha chains, this beta chain has a size of little meaning. The chain couples TRBV4-3 to TRBJ1-2; 10 positions match TRBD1. Germline CDR1 and CDR2: LGHNA and YSLEER. Trimming took 2 bases from V and 6 from J; bases not matched to a gene: 21. This CDR3 is 20 amino acids long. The CDR3 nucleotides are TGCGCCAGCAGCCAACCTCCGGGACAGGGGAATATTAGGGGTTTGAATGGCTACACCTTC. Residues: CASSQPPGQGNIRGLNGYTF.

This clonotype has a count of ten or more. For a library built for alpha chains, this beta chain is a stray read; little rests on its size. V and J are TRBV7-2 and TRBJ1-5, with D unresolved. The germline V and J ends were trimmed by 4 bases and 6 bases, with 10 bases remaining between them. The CDR3 spans 13 residues. Germline V gene data show CDR1 as SGHTA and CDR2 as FQGNSA. The CDR3 DNA is TGTGCCAGCAGCTCCACCCCTGGTCAGCCCCAGCATTTT. Amino acids: CASSSTPGQPQHF. The full variable domain, in which reference TRBV7-2 and TRBJ1-5 provide the parts outside the CDR3, is GAGVSQSPSNKVTEKGKDVELRCDPISGHTALYWYRQSLGQGLEFLIYFQGNSAPDKSGLPSDRFSAERTGGSVSTLTIQRTQQEDSAVYLCASSSTPGQPQHFGDGTRLSIL.

The sample holds many counts of this clonotype. The size of this beta chain means little, since it is a stray read in a library made for alpha chains. V is TRBV6-4 and J is TRBJ2-6; 8 nucleotides line up with TRBD2. V shed 8 bases and J 0 bases; nucleotides not matched to a gene: 6. CDR3 length: 16 residues. Germline CDR1 reads MRHNA; CDR2 reads SNTAGT. The CDR3 sequence: CASSREGNSGANVLTF. The CDR3 nucleotides read TGTGCCAGCTCCCGGGAGGGAAACTCTGGGGCCAACGTCCTGACTTTC.

In this sample, this clonotype turned up many times. A library made for alpha chains picked up this beta chain off target, so its size means little. The chain couples TRBV7-2 to TRBJ1-2; 7 nucleotides align to TRBD1. V was clipped by 3 bases and J by 5 bases; unmatched bases: 6. Germline CDR1 SGHTA, CDR2 FQGNSA. The CDR3 is made up of 14 amino acids. CDR3 nucleotide sequence: TGTGCCAGCAGCTTGCTGACAGGGACTTATGGCTACACCTTC. Amino acids: CASSLLTGTYGYTF.

This clonotype came up a few times. Since it is a stray read in a library aimed at alpha chains, this beta chain has a size that is not meaningful. The chain combines TRBV10-3 with TRBJ1-4, with D perhaps TRBD1 (5 bases). The CDR3 extends over 13 amino acids. V lost 4 bases, J lost 11 bases, and 14 bases lay in between. In germline, CDR1 is ENHRY, CDR2 SYGVKD. The CDR3 region has the DNA TGTGCCATCAGTGGGGACCCTGGACGGAAACTGTTTTTT. Residues: CAISGDPGRKLFF.